This T cell receptor (beta chain) was retrieved from a study of blood T cells in healthy people across ages. For the second PCR, which ran for about 7 to 12 cycles, a sample-barcoded 5' primer and a J-beta primer mix were used. MiXCR was run by TCRdb on the 5' RACE reads, yielding one entry per CDR3 protein. This table has 1.5 million to 2 million distinct CDR3 sequences, approximately 39% appearing once. Study-level points and caveats: Measured against age, TCR beta diversity per million T cells decreased in a roughly linear manner. Estimates of total diversity, which came from one million sequenced T cells, were considered to be underestimates. A greater number of naive CD4+ cells and higher diversity distinguished long-lived donors from aged donors. Naive and antigen-experienced cells were not separated, limiting conclusive comparison.

This clonotype appeared a single time. Antigen: not known. This TCR was recovered from a human donor in good health. What was sequenced was blood.

CDR3 sequence reads: CATSDPPGRDDTQYF. The CDR3 DNA reads TGTGCCACCAGTGACCCCCCGGGCAGGGATGATACGCAGTATTTT. This rearrangement joins TRBV24-1 to TRBJ2-3; tentatively, D is TRBD1 (5 bases). CDR1 KGHDR and CDR2 SFDVKD come from the germline V gene. The V end was cut by 4 bases, the J end by 6 bases, with 16 bases between. This CDR3 has 15 residues.